This T cell receptor (beta chain) was observed in a study of tumor and adjacent non-tumor tissue in lung cancer. This sample's RNA came from whole unsorted tissue. Three rounds of nested PCR, following a modified ARM-PCR protocol, produced the TCRbeta library. TCRdb analysed the multiplex PCR reads with MiXCR anew, one entry per CDR3 protein. The data contain 69,000 or so distinct CDR3 sequences, more than 70% of them seen just once; the ten biggest clones take up roughly 27%. Of note for this clonotype: No conserved phenylalanine or tryptophan ends this CDR3, so it is likely a read error.

The sequenced material came from lung tumor tissue. The receptor's source is a man aged 55 to 69 with non-small cell lung cancer.

The CDR3 spells CSVDTYNEQFL. CDR3 DNA sequence: TGCAGCGTGGACACCTATAATGAGCAGTTCCTC. This chain links TRBV29-1 with TRBJ2-1; a possible D gene is TRBD1 (5 bases). The CDR3 is 11 residues long. Germline values: CDR1 SQVTM, CDR2 ANQGSEA.